Included here is one TCR beta chain sequence, with context. Only one count was recorded for this clone. No antigen is known for it. No qualities accompany the bases; no much larger clone lies one base away. These data are taken from a study of T cells in localized non-small cell lung cancer (dated by TCRdb to the early 2020s). Concerning the study at large: The study analyzed T cell repertoires of about 230 early-stage NSCLC patients, comparing tumors and uninvolved tumor-adjacent lungs. The cohort was made up of approximately 250 treatment-naive NSCLC patients whose localized lung tumors had been resected. NSCLC patients had a mean age of roughly 64 years, and fewer than 150 were male and 107 female. The paper as a whole reports these results and caveats: Uninvolved tumor-adjacent lung showed the highest T cell clonality, higher than tumor, which suggests more focused antigenic responses in the adjacent lung. Because of the exploratory design, TCR variables were selected using unadjusted p-values without false-discovery rate correction. Because multi-region tumor sequencing was not done, intratumor heterogeneity could not be ruled out. Higher blood T cell density associated with longer overall survival, while higher adjacent-lung clonality associated with shorter survival. A median of roughly 56 of the top 100 tumor clones were detected in paired uninvolved adjacent lung, and 25 to 35 of these tumor clones were also found among the top 100 clones of the paired uninvolved adjacent lung.

TCR beta CDR3 regions were sequenced from DNA using the immunoSEQ Assay. The authors' analysis ran thus. To compute T cell density, TCR beta template counts were normalized to usable DNA, which was estimated by amplifying housekeeping genes. The preseqR package was used to estimate richness by extrapolating to 400,000 templates for PBMC samples and to 120,000 templates for tissue samples. Clonality was defined as one minus Pielou's evenness. Tissue-enriched TCRs were identified through differential abundance testing performed on productive amino-acid clonotypes, with a minimum total count of 5 and an alpha of 0.1. The Jaccard Index and the Morisita Overlap Index were used to quantify repertoire overlap between compartments. GLIPH clustered TCR beta CDR3s with public tetramer-defined viral CDR3s; viral motifs required at least three viral sequences plus V-gene enrichment. Here the immuneACCESS table is served through TCRdb, limited to in-frame sequences with V and J called. Missing clones are a known gap in these copies; in checked studies unresolved V genes cover under half, and the rest lacks a known reason. The DNA was the basis for D and trimming; V, J and clone size are from that table. This sample comprises 20,000 to 25,000 clones, 70% to 90% of them detected only once. The ten largest clones take up roughly 5% of the sample.

At diagnosis, peripheral blood, uninvolved tumor-adjacent lung and tumor were collected and were preserved as a mix of fresh-frozen and FFPE material. For TCR repertoire profiling, blood samples were analyzed as peripheral blood mononuclear cells. Trimming takes 11 bases from V and 1 base from J, and the germline ends sit 14 bases apart. Via the germline V gene, CDR1 is SGHVS and CDR2 FQNEAQ. The CDR3 runs 13 residues from the cysteine to the phenylalanine. The entry retains the CDR3 DNA only, 39 bases that are in frame from base 1. The sequence derives from a male donor at least 60 years old with stage II squamous cell lung carcinoma. Material: peripheral blood, obtained before any cancer treatment. The chain is made from TRBV7-8 and TRBJ1-1, with a tentative D gene TRBD1 over 5 matching bases. Read as DNA, the sequence is TGTGCCGCCTCAGACGGGGGGAACACTGAAGCTTTCTTT. Its product reads: CAASDGGNTEAFF. Extended through the reference TRBV7-8 and TRBJ1-1 proteins, this CDR3 yields the full variable domain: GAGVSQSPRYKVAKRGQDVALRCDPISGHVSLFWYQQALGQGPEFLTYFQNEAQLDKSGLPSDRFFAERPEGSVSTLKIQRTQQEDSAVYLCAASDGGNTEAFFGQGTRLTVV.